One and the same sample provided the 5 T cell receptor beta chains below, sequenced in a study of spatial heterogeneity in lung cancer. Stated time point: sample taken at primary tumor resection. Whole RNA obtained from tumor, nontumor lung or frozen PBMC underwent sequencing without sorting. Via MiXCR, TCRdb re-called the 5' RACE reads, giving one row per CDR3 protein. The sample lists about 18,000 distinct CDR3 sequences, around 19% seen once, with around 15% in the top ten. The sequencing here drew on PBMCs, taken at surgery. All receptors derive from a male donor with early-stage non-small cell lung cancer.

In DNA, the CDR3 is TGTGCCAGCACCCCCCTTAATAGCGGACAGGGGGCATACGAGCAGTACTTC. It encodes CASTPLNSGQGAYEQYF. The V call is TRBV28, the J call TRBJ2-7; 11 nucleotides agree with TRBD1. The CDR3 totals 17 residues. J gave up 4 bases and V 7 bases, and 15 bases lay outside the gene matches. Per the germline V gene, CDR1 is MDHEN and CDR2 is SYDVKM.

In its sample, this clonotype was seen once. The rearrangement uses TRBV20-1 and TRBJ1-1; maybe TRBD1 (5 bases). With 6 bases removed from V and 8 bases from J, the gap between germline ends came to 22 bases. This CDR3 is 14 amino acids long. Germline CDR1 and CDR2: DFQATT and SNEGSKA (reference sequence). The CDR3 DNA is TGCAGTGCAGGGACGCCCCCGAAAACTGTGGAAGCTTTCTTT. It translates to CSAGTPPKTVEAFF.

The chain links TRBV30 to TRBJ2-5; D perhaps matches TRBD2 (7 bases). The CDR3 loop spans 14 amino acids. V dropped 1 base and J dropped 4 bases, with 13 bases sitting between them. The germline CDR1 and CDR2 sequences are GTSNPN and SVGIG (reference sequence). The CDR3 spells CAWSGGGARETQYF. As DNA, the CDR3 is TGTGCCTGGAGTGGTGGGGGGGCACGAGAGACCCAGTACTTC.

The chain links TRBV6-1 to TRBJ2-7, with 10 bases fitting TRBD2. J lost 3 bases, V lost 0 bases, and 5 bases had no gene match. From germline, CDR1 is MNHNS and CDR2 SASEGT. The CDR3 runs to 16 residues. CDR3 DNA sequence: TGTGCCAGCAGTGAAGCCCAACTAGCGGGGTACTACGAGCAGTACTTC. Translation gives CASSEAQLAGYYEQYF.

This clonotype was picked up a small number of times. The chain joins TRBV23-1 to TRBJ2-3; TRBD1 agrees at 8 bases. TRBV23-1 is known as an ORF, though its function is uncertain. Losses at the gene ends were 0 bases for V and 2 bases for J; bases not matched to a gene: 7. The CDR3 covers 17 residues. CDR3 residues: CASSQSTDRDLTDTQYF. The CDR3 nucleotides read TGCGCCAGCAGTCAATCTACGGACAGGGACCTCACAGATACGCAGTATTTT.